A single T cell receptor (beta chain) is shown here with its context. Its specificity is not known. This sample stems from a study of cytomegalovirus exposure and HLA in healthy donors. Study conclusions and caveats: Available immune exposure information was restricted to CMV serostatus only. The study designated 150 or so TCR beta chains cytomegalovirus-associated.

Healthy bone marrow donors made up the donors. PCR employed 60 Vbeta and 13 Jbeta primers. TCRdb keeps only in-frame clones here, not all; method: immunoSEQ multiplex PCR. The table records 120,000 or so clones, about 80% of them present only once. Trimming removed 2 bases at V and 3 bases at J, with 17 bases between. The germline V gene has CDR1 GTSNPN and CDR2 SVGIG (reference sequence). The CDR3 consists of 15 residues. The sequenced sample was PBMCs. V is TRBV30 and J is TRBJ2-7; D possibly corresponds to TRBD1 (6 bases). This TCR derives from a man aged 30 to 45 in good health and CMV-seropositive. As DNA, the CDR3 is TGTGCCTGGAGTTCTCCGACATGGGACAACTACGAGCAGTACTTC. Its protein product is CAWSSPTWDNYEQYF.